The clone carrying this TCR beta chain was seen repeatedly, ten times or more. The CDR3 sequence is 15 residues long. V lost 4 bases and J lost 8; bases outside the gene matches: 9. Germline lookup yields CDR1 SGHRS and CDR2 YFSETQ. The data derive from a study of low-dose radiotherapy and immunotherapy resistance in tumors. As for the study in general: The regimen for patients comprised intravenous nivolumab 240 mg every two weeks plus intravenous ipilimumab 1 mg/kg every six weeks. From cycle 1 day 1, patients took oral aspirin 300 mg every day for four cycles.

TRAV- and TRBV-specific primers, spanning alpha and beta chains, primed first-strand cDNA. With a constant-region primer and a V-primer adapter, TCRs were subjected to 20 PCR cycles of amplification. MiXCR, applied by TCRdb to the reads, yields one record per CDR3 protein. In the table there are 75,000 to 95,000 distinct CDR3 sequences, roughly 20% of which are singletons. As to time point: after trial treatment. Stated treatment: LDRT plus nivolumab, ipilimumab, low-dose cyclophosphamide and aspirin (RACIN trial). The clonotype originates from a female donor with ovarian cancer. The rearrangement uses TRBV5-1 and TRBJ1-4, with 9 bases fitting TRBD1. The sequencing used PBMCs, collected after low-dose radiotherapy plus immunotherapy. CDR3 DNA sequence: TGCGCCAGCAGCCTATCGGGACAGGGAGCCGAAAAACTGTTTTTT. It yields the protein CASSLSGQGAEKLFF. The complete variable domain, with remaining parts taken from reference TRBV5-1 and TRBJ1-4, reads KAGVTQTPRYLIKTRGQQVTLSCSPISGHRSVSWYQQTPGQGLQFLFEYFSETQRNKGNFPGRFSGRQFSNSRSEMNVSTLELGDSALYLCASSLSGQGAEKLFFGSGTQLSVL.